A single sample gave rise to the 4 T cell receptor beta chains below, sequenced in a study of identical twins. Using its own MiXCR run on the 5' RACE reads, TCRdb lists one record per CDR3 protein. The top ten hold roughly 0.3% of the sample, which has some 1,700,000 distinct CDR3 sequences, around 33% seen once. The specimen sequenced was cord blood. All receptors come from a newborn girl in good health.

This clonotype was recorded a few times. The V and J genes are TRBV28 and TRBJ1-5, with 9 bases aligning to TRBD1. V trimming: 6 bases; J trimming: 5 bases; junction bases outside the gene matches: 5. Germline V gene lookup returns CDR1 MDHEN and CDR2 SYDVKM. The CDR3 is 14 residues long. The CDR3 nucleotides read TGTGCCAGCAGCCGGGACAGGGCACATCAGCCCCAGCATTTT. Amino acids: CASSRDRAHQPQHF.

The V call is TRBV6-5, the J call TRBJ1-1, with unresolved D. Germline assignment: CDR1 MNHEY and CDR2 SVGAGI. The length of the CDR3 is 15 residues. V dropped 5 bases and J dropped 1 base, with 14 bases sitting between them. The CDR3 nucleotides read TGTGCCAGCAGTAAGACACCTCGGGCGAACACTGAAGCTTTCTTT. Its translation is CASSKTPRANTEAFF.

This clonotype was observed a handful of times. J is TRBJ2-7 and V is TRBV11-1; D is perhaps TRBD2 (5 bases). Trimming pared 4 bases from V and 0 bases from J, leaving 19 bases between. Germline-derived CDR1 and CDR2 are SGHAT and FQDESV (reference sequence). The CDR3 runs 17 residues. In DNA, the CDR3 is TGTGCCAGCAGCTCCCTTTACCGAGCGGATGACTCCTACGAGCAGTACTTC. Encoded protein: CASSSLYRADDSYEQYF.

This chain uses TRBV4-1 with TRBJ1-5, with TRBD1 as a possible D gene (6 bases). V lost 3 bases, J lost 6 bases, and 9 bases lay in between. Germline loops: CDR1 MGHRA, CDR2 YSYEKL. This CDR3 contains 13 residues. This CDR3 is CASSHDRSQPQHF. The CDR3 bases are TGCGCCAGCAGCCACGACAGGAGTCAGCCCCAGCATTTT.